Below, one TCR beta chain is given with its context. Its antigen remains unknown. Per the germline V gene, CDR1 is SGHAT and CDR2 is FQNNGV. This CDR3 spans 17 amino acids. With 3 bases clipped from V and 0 bases from J, the junction kept 6 bases outside the gene matches. Here immunoSEQ multiplex PCR was the method, and the copy in TCRdb shows in-frame clones only, minus some. The data contain approximately 68,000 clones, more than 90% of them singletons. The data stem from a study of OX40 agonist ivuxolimab in advanced cancers. Study-wide points: Normalized expansion of T-cell clones was also low for some nonresponders.

The chain employs TRBV11-2 and TRBJ2-3, with TRBD1 matching 10 bases. The sample here was CD4+ or CD8+ T cells sorted from blood, taken in a trial of the OX40 agonist ivuxolimab. This receptor was taken from an adult with an advanced solid tumor such as melanoma, head and neck, liver or kidney cancer. The CDR3 DNA follows: TGTGCCAGCAGCTTTCTTCGGACAGGGGGGAGCACAGATACGCAGTATTTT. As protein: CASSFLRTGGSTDTQYF.